A single sample is the source of the 32 T cell receptor beta chains below, sequenced in a study of memory CD4+ T cells and cytomegalovirus serostatus. The sort gate was single viable CD3+CD4+CD8-CD45RO+ cells for memory CD4+ T cells. Data came from immunoSEQ multiplex PCR; TCRdb stores just in-frame clones and leaves some out. Counted here are about 82,000 clones, 80% occurring once; the ten biggest clones make up around 0.73%. The specimen sequenced was memory CD4+ T cells from blood. The receptors were gathered from an adult in good health and CMV-seronegative.

This sequence joins TRBV7-3 and TRBJ2-1; maybe TRBD2 (5 bases). Deletions cut 2 bases from V and 0 bases from J, with 11 bases between. Germline V gene sequence: CDR1 SGHTA, CDR2 FQGTGA. The CDR3 totals 16 residues. The DNA of the CDR3 is TGTGCCAGCAGCTTATTTGGAGACTACTCCTACAATGAGCAGTTCTTC. This translates into CASSLFGDYSYNEQFF. Based on the CDR3 plus reference TRBV7-3 and TRBJ2-1, the full variable domain is GAGVSQTPSNKVTEKGKYVELRCDPISGHTALYWYRQSLGQGPEFLIYFQGTGAADDSGLPNDRFFAVRPEGSVSTLKIQRTERGDSAVYLCASSLFGDYSYNEQFFGPGTRLTVL.

The chain joins TRBV2 to TRBJ2-5; D gene unclear. Trimming removed 5 bases from V and 2 bases from J, with 9 bases in between. The CDR3 covers 13 residues. Germline CDR1 is SNHLY and CDR2 is FYNNEI. CDR3 protein: CASSQNDQETQYF. In nucleotides, the CDR3 is TGTGCCAGCAGTCAGAATGATCAAGAGACCCAGTACTTC.

The V call is TRBV5-6, the J call TRBJ2-5; 8 bases agree with TRBD2. V was clipped by 0 bases and J by 2 bases; unmatched bases: 6. This CDR3 spans 16 amino acids. Per the germline V gene, CDR1 is SGHDT and CDR2 is YYEEEE. This chain's CDR3 is CASSLAGGGPQETQYF. The CDR3 nucleotides read TGTGCCAGCAGCTTGGCCGGGGGGGGCCCGCAAGAGACCCAGTACTTC. The full variable domain, its missing parts supplied by reference TRBV5-6 and TRBJ2-5, is DAGVTQSPTHLIKTRGQQVTLRCSPKSGHDTVSWYQQALGQGPQFIFQYYEEEERQRGNFPDRFSGHQFPNYSSELNVNALLLGDSALYLCASSLAGGGPQETQYFGPGTRLLVL.

This chain joins TRBV4-1 and TRBJ1-6; D not certain. Between the trimmed V and J ends, which lost 0 bases and 7 bases, there was a span of 13 bases. The CDR3 consists of 16 residues. Per germline, CDR1 MGHRA and CDR2 YSYEKL. This CDR3 reads CASSQDGRQANSPLHF. The DNA for the CDR3 is TGCGCCAGCAGCCAAGATGGACGGCAGGCCAATTCACCCCTCCACTTT.

V gene TRBV5-1 combines with J gene TRBJ1-2; no definite D call. The CDR3 sequence is 15 residues long. CDR1 and CDR2 (germline): SGHRS, YFSETQ. The V gene lost 0 bases and the J gene lost 1 base, with 10 bases spanning the gap. DNA of the CDR3: TGCGCCAGCAGCTTGGGGCTAAGTAATAACTATGGCTACACCTTC. Translation: CASSLGLSNNYGYTF. The full variable domain, with the rest looked up from reference TRBV5-1 and TRBJ1-2, is KAGVTQTPRYLIKTRGQQVTLSCSPISGHRSVSWYQQTPGQGLQFLFEYFSETQRNKGNFPGRFSGRQFSNSRSEMNVSTLELGDSALYLCASSLGLSNNYGYTFGSGTRLTVV.

The chain is built from TRBV7-8 and TRBJ1-4, with a tentative D call TRBD1 (5 bases). The germline CDR1 and CDR2 sequences are SGHVS and FQNEAQ. V lost 11 bases and J lost 7, with 8 bases in between. This CDR3 is 10 amino acids long. The CDR3: CASGGEKLFF. In DNA form, the CDR3 reads TGTGCCTCCGGGGGTGAAAAACTGTTTTTT.

CDR3 DNA sequence: TGTGCCAGTAGTATAGGGCTTTCTAGCTCCTACGAGCAGTACTTC. Protein product: CASSIGLSSSYEQYF. This rearrangement joins TRBV19 to TRBJ2-7; no definite D call. CDR3 length: 15 amino acids. Germline CDR1 is LNHDA and CDR2 is SQIVND (reference sequence). Trimming left V 1 base short and J 0 bases short, with 10 bases between.

The count of this clone is one. V gene TRBV27 combines with J gene TRBJ1-1, with 8 bases fitting TRBD1. The ends lost 2 bases at V and 7 bases at J; junction bases unmatched: 3. This CDR3 is 13 amino acids long. Germline V CDR1 and CDR2: MNHEY, SMNVEV (reference sequence). The CDR3 reads CASSLQGADEAFF. The DNA for the CDR3 is TGTGCCAGCAGTTTACAGGGGGCGGATGAAGCTTTCTTT.

This clone was observed a few times. Other nucleotide sequences in the sample specify the same CDR3. The rearrangement uses TRBV7-9 and TRBJ1-5, with D perhaps matching TRBD1 (6 bases). Trimming cost V 5 bases and J 4 bases, with 9 bases left between them. The CDR3 has 13 amino acids. Germline V gene data show CDR1 as SEHNR and CDR2 as FQNEAQ (reference sequence). The DNA of the CDR3 is TGTGCCAGCAGCCGACAGGAGAATCAGCCCCAGCATTTT. Translation gives CASSRQENQPQHF. The full variable domain, with the rest looked up from reference TRBV7-9 and TRBJ1-5, is DTGVSQNPRHKITKRGQNVTFRCDPISEHNRLYWYRQTLGQGPEFLTYFQNEAQLEKSRLLSDRFSAERPKGSFSTLEIQRTEQGDSAMYLCASSRQENQPQHFGDGTRLSIL.

V usage is TRBV6-5 and J usage is TRBJ2-7; 8 bases match TRBD2. This CDR3 has 11 residues. With 8 bases clipped from V and 6 bases from J, the junction kept 3 bases outside the gene matches. The V gene's germline CDR1 is MNHEY and CDR2 SVGAGI. The CDR3 reads CASGTSREQYF. DNA of the CDR3: TGTGCCAGCGGGACTAGTCGCGAGCAGTACTTC.

This chain joins TRBV14 and TRBJ1-2; D not resolved. Germline V gene sequence: CDR1 SGHDN, CDR2 FVKESK. The CDR3 is 12 amino acids. V lost 3 bases, J lost 6 bases, and 8 bases lay in between. The DNA of the CDR3 is TGTGCCAGCAGCCATTTGTCCGATGGCTACACCTTC. Residues: CASSHLSDGYTF. Drawing the rest from reference TRBV14 and TRBJ1-2, the complete variable domain is EAGVTQFPSHSVIEKGQTVTLRCDPISGHDNLYWYRRVMGKEIKFLLHFVKESKQDESGMPNNRFLAERTGGTYSTLKVQPAELEDSGVYFCASSHLSDGYTFGSGTRLTVV.

Remarks on this clone: One end of the junction varies from germline; a read error may be responsible. The genes are TRBV27 and TRBJ2-7; a possible D gene is TRBD1 (5 bases). The CDR3 is made up of 14 amino acids. CDR1 and CDR2 (germline): MNHEY, SMNVEV (reference sequence). CDR3 region: CASSLFQGNYEQYF. CDR3 nucleotide sequence: TGTGCCAGCAGCTTATTCCAGGGAAACTACGAGCAGTACTTC.

The chain is built from TRBV2 and TRBJ1-2, with D perhaps TRBD1 (5 bases). Germline-derived CDR1 and CDR2 are SNHLY and FYNNEI. The ends were cut back, 6 bases at V and 4 bases at J, with 9 bases in the middle. The CDR3 extends over 12 amino acids. In nucleotides, the CDR3 is TGTGCCAGCAGGGACATTCTCTATGGCTACACCTTC. Translation gives CASRDILYGYTF.

The chain uses TRBV30 and TRBJ1-1; 12 nucleotides align to TRBD1. The germline CDR1 and CDR2 sequences are GTSNPN and SVGIG (reference sequence). With 8 bases clipped from V and 5 bases from J, the junction kept 6 bases outside the gene matches. This CDR3 spans 13 amino acids. The CDR3 here is CAGDRGRGTEAFF. CDR3 DNA sequence: TGTGCCGGGGACAGGGGGCGGGGTACTGAAGCTTTCTTT.

CDR3 protein: CASSPSGPYEQYF. The CDR3 nucleotides read TGTGCCAGCAGCCCCTCCGGTCCCTACGAGCAGTACTTC. V is TRBV9 and J is TRBJ2-7; D remains unclear. The CDR3 is 13 residues long. The germline CDR1 and CDR2 sequences are SGDLS and YYNGEE. Trimming left V 4 bases short and J 2 bases short, with 10 bases between.

This clone was found once. CDR3 region: CASSIRPGGYGYTF. The CDR3 region has the DNA TGTGCCAGTAGTATCAGGCCAGGGGGATATGGCTACACCTTC. The genes are TRBV19 and TRBJ1-2; 7 bases are a match to TRBD1. In germline, CDR1 is LNHDA, CDR2 SQIVND (reference sequence). The trim removed 3 bases at V and 5 bases at J, leaving 6 bases unmatched. The CDR3 covers 14 residues.

The chain joins TRBV7-2 to TRBJ1-1; D unclear. Germline loops: CDR1 SGHTA, CDR2 FQGNSA. The CDR3 covers 14 residues. V was cut by 6 bases and J by 0 bases, with 11 bases left in between. The CDR3 sequence is CASSANTVNTEAFF. The CDR3 region has the DNA TGTGCCAGCAGTGCAAATACCGTGAACACTGAAGCTTTCTTT.

CDR3 bases: TGTGCCAGCAGAAAAACGGGACAGGGAGTGAACACTGAAGCTTTCTTT. This translates into CASRKTGQGVNTEAFF. The chain is built from TRBV6-6 and TRBJ1-1; 9 bases match TRBD1. Unmatched junction bases numbered 8, after V lost 6 bases and J lost 0 bases. The CDR3 has 16 amino acids. Per the germline V gene, CDR1 is MNHNY and CDR2 is SVGAGI (reference sequence).

The chain carries TRBV5-4 and TRBJ1-6, with D perhaps matching TRBD1 (6 bases). This CDR3 spans 14 amino acids. In germline, CDR1 is SGHNT, CDR2 YYREEE (reference sequence). V lost 0 bases, J lost 7 bases, and 8 bases lay in between. CDR3 amino acids: CASSLDRVNSPLHF. As DNA, the CDR3 is TGTGCCAGCAGCTTGGACAGGGTGAATTCACCCCTCCACTTT.

J is TRBJ2-2 and V is TRBV9, with 7 bases lining up with TRBD1. The CDR3 spans 16 residues. Germline V gene lookup returns CDR1 SGDLS and CDR2 YYNGEE. With V trimmed by 2 bases and J by 2 bases, 6 bases remained unmatched. CDR3 in amino acids: CASSVTGQINTGELFF. The CDR3 DNA reads as TGTGCCAGCAGCGTGACGGGACAGATTAACACCGGGGAGCTGTTTTTT.

This chain links TRBV5-1 with TRBJ2-3; D is possibly TRBD1 (6 bases). CDR3 length: 13 residues. The germline V gene has CDR1 SGHRS and CDR2 YFSETQ. V was trimmed by 6 bases and J by 2 bases, leaving 10 bases between them. In DNA, the CDR3 is TGCGCCAGCACCGGACAGTTCACAGATACGCAGTATTTT. It yields the protein CASTGQFTDTQYF.

The chain joins TRBV4-2 to TRBJ2-3, with 8 nucleotides matching TRBD2. The CDR3 contains 15 residues. Germline V gives CDR1 LGHNA, CDR2 YNFKEQ. Trimming cost V 2 bases and J 4 bases; bases outside gene matches: 5. CDR3 nucleotide sequence: TGTGCCAGCAGCCAAACCGGGACTAGTGCAGATACGCAGTATTTT. Protein product: CASSQTGTSADTQYF.

The chain employs TRBV9 and TRBJ2-7, with TRBD1 identical over 7 bases. With V trimmed by 3 bases and J by 3 bases, 6 bases remained unmatched. This CDR3 spans 14 amino acids. Per the germline V gene, CDR1 is SGDLS and CDR2 is YYNGEE. CDR3 region: CASSGGGRGYEQYF. The CDR3 region has the DNA TGTGCCAGCAGCGGAGGGGGCAGGGGCTACGAGCAGTACTTC.

This clone was seen a handful of times. The chain recombines TRBV6-5 with TRBJ1-6; 10 bases agree with TRBD1. The V and J ends lost 6 bases and 10 bases, in that order; junction bases with no gene match: 9. The germline V gene encodes CDR1 MNHEY and CDR2 SVGAGI. This CDR3 spans 15 amino acids. The DNA of the CDR3 is TGTGCCAGCAGGAGGACCGGGACAGGGGACTCACCCCTCCACTTT. This codes for CASRRTGTGDSPLHF.

The chain combines TRBV10-1 with TRBJ2-7, with 9 positions matching TRBD1. The CDR3 covers 16 residues. Trimming cost V 6 bases and J 5 bases; bases outside gene matches: 14. Germline loops: CDR1 WNHNN, CDR2 SYGVQD (reference sequence). CDR3 in DNA: TGCGCCAGCAGCGGGCCGGGGACAGGGCACAGCGACGAGCAGTACTTC. Translating it yields CASSGPGTGHSDEQYF.

V is TRBV10-2 and J is TRBJ1-5; D is undetermined. Deletions cut 6 bases from V and 4 bases from J, with 13 bases between. Germline assignment: CDR1 WSHSY and CDR2 SAAADI. The CDR3 runs to 14 residues. The CDR3: CASSSTGLNQPQHF. In DNA form, the CDR3 reads TGCGCCAGCAGCTCGACCGGACTAAATCAGCCCCAGCATTTT.

The chain couples TRBV11-2 to TRBJ1-1, with TRBD1 matching 10 bases. The CDR3 extends over 16 amino acids. J lost 1 base, V lost 3 bases, and 5 bases had no gene match. Germline V gene lookup returns CDR1 SGHAT and CDR2 FQNNGV. CDR3 nucleotide sequence: TGTGCCAGCAGCTTTTGGACAGGGGGGCGGAACACTGAAGCTTTCTTT. As protein: CASSFWTGGRNTEAFF.

The V and J genes are TRBV11-3 and TRBJ2-5, with D maybe TRBD2 (6 bases). The CDR3 runs 14 residues. Germline assignment: CDR1 SGHNT and CDR2 YENEEA. V lost 0 bases and J lost 5, with 10 bases in between. In DNA, the CDR3 is TGTGCCAGCAGCTTAGACGGGGCGGGGGAGACCCAGTACTTC. Encoded protein: CASSLDGAGETQYF.

This clone was seen only once. The V and J genes are TRBV9 and TRBJ2-2, with unresolved D. Germline V gene lookup returns CDR1 SGDLS and CDR2 YYNGEE. V lost 4 bases and J lost 6, with 10 bases in between. This CDR3 contains 13 residues. The CDR3 reads CASSPAFSGELFF. The CDR3 nucleotides are TGTGCCAGCAGCCCCGCGTTCTCCGGGGAGCTGTTTTTT.

As to this clone: The same CDR3 arises from other DNA sequences in this sample as well. This chain links TRBV7-2 with TRBJ1-2; 9 bases match TRBD1. Germline trimming cut 5 bases from V and 4 bases from J; bases unmatched to any gene: 2. The CDR3 has 13 amino acids. Germline CDR1 reads SGHTA; CDR2 reads FQGNSA. The CDR3 is CASSPGQGYGYTF. CDR3 coding DNA: TGTGCCAGCAGCCCGGGACAGGGCTATGGCTACACCTTC.

The gene calls are TRBV10-3 and TRBJ1-6; D is perhaps TRBD1 (5 bases). From germline, CDR1 is ENHRY and CDR2 SYGVKD. This CDR3 comprises 14 residues. V lost 10 bases to trimming and J lost 8 bases, with 18 bases between them. The CDR3 DNA follows: TGTGCCACCAAAGGGGAGGTTGGGTATTCACCCCTCCACTTT. This encodes CATKGEVGYSPLHF.

CDR3 loop: CASSSIAGRETQYF. CDR3 sequence (DNA): TGTGCCAGCAGCTCGATAGCGGGTCGGGAGACCCAGTACTTC. The chain joins TRBV7-2 to TRBJ2-5; 7 nucleotides match TRBD2. The J segment lost 5 bases and the V segment lost 4 bases, leaving 7 bases of the junction unmatched. This CDR3 contains 14 residues. Germline CDR1 reads SGHTA; CDR2 reads FQGNSA.